This T cell receptor (beta chain) appears in the sequencing data of a study of low-dose radiotherapy and immunotherapy resistance in tumors. Trimming left V 6 bases short and J 4 bases short, with 16 bases between. Germline lookup yields CDR1 ENHRY and CDR2 SYGVKD. CDR3 length: 15 amino acids. In this sample, this clonotype turned up many times. As for time point: after trial treatment. The treatment is: LDRT plus nivolumab, ipilimumab, low-dose cyclophosphamide and aspirin (RACIN trial). Both TCRalpha and TCRbeta chains were reverse transcribed with V-gene-specific primers. TCRs were put through 20 to 25 PCR cycles of amplification with Phusion. A constant-region primer and the V-primer adapter served as the primer pair. TCRdb called the reads again in MiXCR, with one record for every CDR3 protein. The sample comprises approximately 84,000 distinct CDR3 sequences, around a sixth of which are singletons, and 1.1% to 1.5% rests with the top ten.

Sequencing used PBMCs, obtained after low-dose radiotherapy plus immunotherapy. The J gene is TRBJ1-3, the V gene TRBV10-3; TRBD1 is a possible D gene (5 bases). The source of this sequence is a male donor with prostate cancer. In nucleotides, the CDR3 is TGTGCCATCAGCGGGGGTGGGGTTACGGGAAACACCATATATTTT. Translation gives CAISGGGVTGNTIYF.